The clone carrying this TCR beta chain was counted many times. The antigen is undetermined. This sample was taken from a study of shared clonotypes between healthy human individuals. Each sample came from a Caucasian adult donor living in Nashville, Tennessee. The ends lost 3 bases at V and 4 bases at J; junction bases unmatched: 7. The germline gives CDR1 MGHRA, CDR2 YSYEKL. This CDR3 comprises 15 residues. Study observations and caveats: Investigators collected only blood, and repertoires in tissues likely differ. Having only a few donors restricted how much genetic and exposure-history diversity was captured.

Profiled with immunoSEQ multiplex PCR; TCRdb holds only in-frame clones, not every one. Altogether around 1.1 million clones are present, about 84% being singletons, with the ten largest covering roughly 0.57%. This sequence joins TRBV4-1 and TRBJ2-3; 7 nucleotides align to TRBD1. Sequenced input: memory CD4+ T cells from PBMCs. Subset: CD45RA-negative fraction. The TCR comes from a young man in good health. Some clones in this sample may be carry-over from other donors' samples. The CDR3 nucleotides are TGCGCCAGCAGCCACCGACAGGGTGTCGCAGATACGCAGTATTTT. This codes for CASSHRQGVADTQYF.